A single sample gave rise to the 11 T cell receptor beta chains below, sequenced in a study of T cells after somatic rescue of genetic block. Produced via immunoSEQ multiplex PCR; TCRdb's table is partial and in-frame only. Of 45,000 to 55,000 clones listed, 90% to 97% are singletons. The specimen sequenced was peripheral blood mononuclear cells (PBMCs). Every receptor here comes from a child in the first two years of life.

The CDR3 DNA is TGTGCCAGCAGCTTCACTAACTATGGCTACACCTTC. It is translated as CASSFTNYGYTF. The chain links TRBV7-8 to TRBJ1-2; D is ambiguous. This CDR3 contains 12 residues. Trimming removed 3 bases from V and 0 bases from J, with 2 bases in between. Germline V gene sequence: CDR1 SGHVS, CDR2 FQNEAQ.

CDR3: CASSPQGSGSTDTQYF. CDR3 DNA: TGTGCCAGCAGCCCCCAGGGTAGCGGGAGCACAGATACGCAGTATTTT. V and J are TRBV9 and TRBJ2-3; 7 positions agree with TRBD2. The CDR3 is 16 residues long. Looked up from germline, CDR1 is SGDLS and CDR2 is YYNGEE. V was clipped by 4 bases and J by 0 bases; unmatched bases: 8.

V is TRBV5-4 and J is TRBJ2-1; D assignment may be TRBD1 or TRBD2 (5 bases each). This CDR3 region has 15 residues. Trimming took 0 bases from V and 0 from J, leaving 7 bases between them. The germline V gene encodes CDR1 SGHNT and CDR2 YYREEE (reference sequence). This CDR3 is CASSLAGSSYNEQFF. Here the CDR3 DNA reads TGTGCCAGCAGCTTGGCAGGGAGCTCCTACAATGAGCAGTTCTTC. The whole variable domain, filled in from reference TRBV5-4 and TRBJ2-1, reads ETGVTQSPTHLIKTRGQQVTLRCSSQSGHNTVSWYQQALGQGPQFIFQYYREEENGRGNFPPRFSGLQFPNYSSELNVNALELDDSALYLCASSLAGSSYNEQFFGPGTRLTVL.

The chain links TRBV6-5 to TRBJ2-7, with 9 bases fitting TRBD1. Germline values: CDR1 MNHEY, CDR2 SVGAGI. This CDR3 is built from 15 residues. J gave up 5 bases and V 8 bases, and 13 bases lay outside the gene matches. The CDR3 region is CASRTKGQGRNEQYF. The CDR3, as DNA: TGTGCCAGCCGTACGAAGGGACAGGGTAGGAACGAGCAGTACTTC.

The chain carries TRBV18 and TRBJ2-7, with 9 bases aligning to TRBD1. Germline values: CDR1 KGHSH, CDR2 LQKENI. This CDR3 is 15 amino acids long. V was pared by 6 bases and J by 5 bases, with 11 bases of the junction left unmatched. This chain's CDR3 is CASSDRTGESHEQYF. DNA of the CDR3: TGTGCCAGCTCGGACAGGACAGGGGAGTCCCACGAGCAGTACTTC.

A word on this clone: The same CDR3 is also encoded by other DNA sequences in this sample. The CDR3 sequence: CASSPSGSSYNEQFF. The CDR3 nucleotides read TGTGCCAGCAGCCCCAGCGGGAGCTCCTACAATGAGCAGTTCTTC. The rearrangement uses TRBV9 and TRBJ2-1, with TRBD2 matching over 8 bases. The CDR3 runs 15 residues. Per the germline V gene, CDR1 is SGDLS and CDR2 is YYNGEE. Trimming removed 4 bases from V and 0 bases from J; junction bases left unmatched: 3.

The J gene is TRBJ2-2, the V gene TRBV11-2; D is undetermined. The V gene lost 3 bases and the J gene lost 6 bases, with 11 bases spanning the gap. CDR1 and CDR2 from the germline V gene are SGHAT and FQNNGV. This CDR3 has 14 amino acids. Written as DNA, the CDR3 is TGTGCCAGCAGCTTCAATATAGAAGCCGGGGAGCTGTTTTTT. It encodes CASSFNIEAGELFF. The full variable domain, completed using reference TRBV11-2 and TRBJ2-2, is EAGVAQSPRYKIIEKRQSVAFWCNPISGHATLYWYQQILGQGPKLLIQFQNNGVVDDSQLPKDRFSAERLKGVDSTLKIQPAKLEDSAVYLCASSFNIEAGELFFGEGSRLTVL.

As to this clone: In the same sample, other DNA sequences code for this CDR3. The chain carries TRBV27 and TRBJ2-2; perhaps TRBD1 as D (6 bases). Trimming removed 2 bases at V and 2 bases at J, with 6 bases between. The CDR3 has 14 amino acids. Germline V CDR1 and CDR2: MNHEY, SMNVEV (reference sequence). The CDR3 loop is CASSLGTNTGELFF. In DNA, the CDR3 is TGTGCCAGCAGTTTAGGGACAAACACCGGGGAGCTGTTTTTT.

The chain is built from TRBV19 and TRBJ1-6; D is ambiguous. CDR1 and CDR2 from the germline V gene are LNHDA and SQIVND (reference sequence). Trimming shortened V by 2 bases and J by 6 bases, and 2 bases separated the two germline ends. CDR3 length: 12 amino acids. This CDR3 reads CASSISNSPLHF. The CDR3 DNA sequence: TGTGCCAGTAGTATAAGTAATTCACCCCTCCACTTT.

This chain links TRBV6-6 with TRBJ2-7, with D hard to call. CDR3 length: 15 residues. The germline V and J ends were trimmed by 2 bases and 0 bases, with 11 bases remaining between them. Looked up from germline, CDR1 is MNHNY and CDR2 is SVGAGI (reference sequence). This CDR3 is CASSYHPQSSYEQYF. The DNA for the CDR3 is TGTGCCAGCAGTTACCACCCCCAGAGCTCCTACGAGCAGTACTTC.

The chain uses TRBV4-1 and TRBJ1-6, with 9 bases matching TRBD1. CDR3 length equals 15 residues. Trimming took 1 base from V and 11 from J; bases not matched to a gene: 6. Germline assignment: CDR1 MGHRA and CDR2 YSYEKL. CDR3 in DNA: TGCGCCAGCAGCCAAGGGGCGGACAGGGGAACACCCCTCCACTTT. It translates to CASSQGADRGTPLHF.